Listed here are 14 T cell receptor beta chains from one sample, sequenced in a study of blood T cell repertoires in COVID-19. The table came from immunoSEQ multiplex PCR; TCRdb's copy has only in-frame clones and leaves some out. The repertoire holds more than 150,000 clones, with about 82% as singletons. The sequencing input was peripheral blood. The receptors here all came from a woman aged 30 to 39 with acute or convalescent COVID-19.

This clone came up many times. The V call is TRBV5-1, the J call TRBJ1-1; maybe TRBD1 (5 bases). V lost 3 bases and J lost 4, with 16 bases in between. The CDR3 totals 15 residues. Germline lookup yields CDR1 SGHRS and CDR2 YFSETQ. CDR3 protein: CASSSRDSPGTEAFF. The DNA for the CDR3 is TGCGCCAGCAGCTCACGCGACAGCCCTGGCACTGAAGCTTTCTTT. The variable domain in full, with the rest retrieved from reference TRBV5-1 and TRBJ1-1, is KAGVTQTPRYLIKTRGQQVTLSCSPISGHRSVSWYQQTPGQGLQFLFEYFSETQRNKGNFPGRFSGRQFSNSRSEMNVSTLELGDSALYLCASSSRDSPGTEAFFGQGTRLTVV.

This sequence joins TRBV27 and TRBJ2-3, with TRBD1 matching over 8 bases. Germline CDR1 is MNHEY and CDR2 is SMNVEV (reference sequence). CDR3 length equals 13 residues. V trimming: 5 bases; J trimming: 10 bases; junction bases outside the gene matches: 8. This chain's CDR3 is CASSLHSGQAQYF. CDR3 sequence (DNA): TGTGCCAGCAGTCTTCATTCGGGACAGGCGCAGTATTTT.

The chain recombines TRBV6-4 with TRBJ2-2; 7 nucleotides match TRBD2. Trimming cost V 0 bases and J 5 bases; bases outside gene matches: 6. CDR1 is MRHNA, CDR2 SNTAGT, per germline. The CDR3 extends over 16 amino acids. This chain's CDR3 is CASSDSPLGLTGELFF. CDR3 DNA sequence: TGTGCCAGCAGTGACTCGCCCTTGGGACTAACCGGGGAGCTGTTTTTT.

In this sample, this clone turned up once. CDR3 DNA sequence: TGTGCCAGCATGGGGGCAGGCTACTACGAGCAGTACTTC. Translation gives CASMGAGYYEQYF. The chain has TRBV27 and TRBJ2-7; D perhaps matches TRBD1 (6 bases). Germline lookup yields CDR1 MNHEY and CDR2 SMNVEV (reference sequence). V was trimmed by 7 bases and J by 3 bases, leaving 13 bases between them. CDR3 length: 13 amino acids.

The CDR3 reads CATSRDRRNYEQYF. CDR3 DNA: TGTGCCACCAGCAGAGATAGGAGGAACTACGAGCAGTACTTC. This rearrangement joins TRBV15 to TRBJ2-7, with a possible D match to TRBD2 (5 bases). The CDR3 totals 14 residues. Per germline, CDR1 LNHNV and CDR2 YYDKDF (reference sequence). Trimming took off 0 bases at V and 3 bases at J, with 9 bases between the two ends.

CDR3 loop: CASSVDYNTYNEQFF. Written as DNA, the CDR3 is TGTGCCAGCAGCGTGGACTATAACACCTACAATGAGCAGTTCTTC. The chain employs TRBV7-2 and TRBJ2-1, with a possible D match to TRBD2 (6 bases). CDR1 and CDR2 from the germline V gene are SGHTA and FQGNSA. The CDR3 length is 15 residues. The ends were cut back, 5 bases at V and 2 bases at J, with 13 bases in the middle.

The V call is TRBV4-1, the J call TRBJ2-3; 13 positions match TRBD2. This CDR3 spans 19 amino acids. Germline trimming cut 3 bases from V and 2 bases from J; bases unmatched to any gene: 11. Per germline, CDR1 MGHRA and CDR2 YSYEKL. The CDR3 coding sequence is TGCGCCAGCAGCCATCAGGGGACTAGCGGGGTAGGGGACACAGATACGCAGTATTTT. Translating it yields CASSHQGTSGVGDTDTQYF.

This clone has more than one count but fewer than ten. The chain recombines TRBV9 with TRBJ1-3; 8 nucleotides match TRBD1. The trim removed 2 bases at V and 1 base at J, leaving 8 bases unmatched. CDR1 is SGDLS and CDR2 is YYNGEE in the germline V gene. The CDR3 runs 17 residues. The CDR3 here is CASSVGQGRRSGNTIYF. The DNA of the CDR3 is TGTGCCAGCAGCGTCGGACAGGGACGACGGTCTGGAAACACCATATATTTT.

CDR3 region: CASSLLTATYNEQFF. The CDR3 DNA follows: TGTGCCAGCAGTCTTCTGACAGCGACCTACAATGAGCAGTTCTTC. The chain has TRBV28 and TRBJ2-1; D perhaps matches TRBD1 (5 bases). Looked up from germline, CDR1 is MDHEN and CDR2 is SYDVKM. The germline V and J ends were trimmed by 5 bases and 2 bases, with 13 bases remaining between them. CDR3 length: 15 residues.

The chain has TRBV28 and TRBJ1-1; D is perhaps TRBD1 (6 bases). The CDR3 consists of 15 residues. Germline CDR1 MDHEN, CDR2 SYDVKM. The ends were cut back, 3 bases at V and 8 bases at J, with 19 bases in the middle. CDR3 in amino acids: CASSLTTGGPGEAFF. CDR3 coding DNA: TGTGCCAGCAGTTTGACGACCGGGGGGCCAGGAGAAGCTTTCTTT.

This clone was found once. V usage is TRBV14 and J usage is TRBJ2-2, with TRBD2 matching 8 bases. The V and J ends lost 4 bases and 5 bases, in that order; junction bases with no gene match: 6. Germline V gene sequence: CDR1 SGHDN, CDR2 FVKESK. CDR3 size: 15 residues. The CDR3 DNA reads as TGTGCCAGCAGCCTTCGGACTAGCTGGACCGGGGAGCTGTTTTTT. As protein: CASSLRTSWTGELFF.

The CDR3 sequence is CASSLGVAVNNEQFF. The CDR3 DNA follows: TGTGCCAGCAGCTTAGGGGTAGCGGTAAACAATGAGCAGTTCTTC. The chain recombines TRBV7-2 with TRBJ2-1; maybe TRBD2 (6 bases). CDR3 length equals 15 residues. Germline V lookup: CDR1 SGHTA, CDR2 FQGNSA. Between the trimmed V and J ends, which lost 1 base and 5 bases, there was a span of 12 bases.

The genes are TRBV18 and TRBJ1-1; 8 nucleotides line up with TRBD1. CDR3 length: 17 residues. J was trimmed by 1 base and V by 6 bases; bases with no gene match: 13. CDR1 and CDR2 (germline): KGHSH, LQKENI. The CDR3, as DNA: TGTGCCAGCTCCCCCCACCCGCTAACAGGGGGGAACACTGAAGCTTTCTTT. This gives the protein CASSPHPLTGGNTEAFF. Full variable domain (missing parts from reference TRBV18 and TRBJ1-1): NAGVMQNPRHLVRRRGQEARLRCSPMKGHSHVYWYRQLPEEGLKFMVYLQKENIIDESGMPKERFSAEFPKEGPSILRIQQVVRGDSAAYFCASSPHPLTGGNTEAFFGQGTRLTVV.

The rearrangement uses TRBV5-4 and TRBJ2-2, with 7 bases that match TRBD2. CDR1 is SGHNT, CDR2 YYREEE, per germline (reference sequence). The CDR3 is 15 amino acids. The trim removed 3 bases at V and 3 bases at J, leaving 5 bases unmatched. In nucleotides, the CDR3 is TGTGCCAGCAGCTCCGGGACTAAAGACACCGGGGAGCTGTTTTTT. Its translation is CASSSGTKDTGELFF. Full variable domain (outside the CDR3, taken from reference TRBV5-4 and TRBJ2-2): ETGVTQSPTHLIKTRGQQVTLRCSSQSGHNTVSWYQQALGQGPQFIFQYYREEENGRGNFPPRFSGLQFPNYSSELNVNALELDDSALYLCASSSGTKDTGELFFGEGSRLTVL.